This T cell receptor (beta chain) was recovered during a study of CD8+ T cells in alopecia areata. Study-wide background: Each day, treated patients took oral tofacitinib twice, at 5 to 10 mg per dose. Study-level findings and limits: Compared with normal scalp, lesional scalp had higher clonality and more expanded CD8+ clones. Alphabeta T cells residing in normal skin are also sequenced in scalp samples.

There are a few counts of this clone. Its antigen is not identified. The investigators collected lesional scalp punch biopsies and peripheral blood from alopecia areata patients. Sequencing relied on a cDNA template that was reverse transcribed from extracted RNA. TCRdb keeps only in-frame clones here, not all; method: immunoSEQ multiplex PCR. The top ten clones hold roughly 6.7% of a sample with about 150,000 clones, around 50% of them seen once. V was shortened by 6 bases and J by 3 bases, with 11 bases between the two germline ends. This CDR3 comprises 13 residues. Germline CDR1 is SGHTA and CDR2 is FQGNSA.

This TCR derives from a human donor with alopecia areata. Specimen: CD4+ T cells sorted from blood, collected at week 0. The V gene is TRBV7-2, the J gene TRBJ1-2; a possible D gene is TRBD1 (6 bases). The CDR3 sequence is CASRGAGDYGYTF. CDR3 DNA sequence: TGTGCCAGCAGGGGGGCAGGGGACTATGGCTACACCTTC.